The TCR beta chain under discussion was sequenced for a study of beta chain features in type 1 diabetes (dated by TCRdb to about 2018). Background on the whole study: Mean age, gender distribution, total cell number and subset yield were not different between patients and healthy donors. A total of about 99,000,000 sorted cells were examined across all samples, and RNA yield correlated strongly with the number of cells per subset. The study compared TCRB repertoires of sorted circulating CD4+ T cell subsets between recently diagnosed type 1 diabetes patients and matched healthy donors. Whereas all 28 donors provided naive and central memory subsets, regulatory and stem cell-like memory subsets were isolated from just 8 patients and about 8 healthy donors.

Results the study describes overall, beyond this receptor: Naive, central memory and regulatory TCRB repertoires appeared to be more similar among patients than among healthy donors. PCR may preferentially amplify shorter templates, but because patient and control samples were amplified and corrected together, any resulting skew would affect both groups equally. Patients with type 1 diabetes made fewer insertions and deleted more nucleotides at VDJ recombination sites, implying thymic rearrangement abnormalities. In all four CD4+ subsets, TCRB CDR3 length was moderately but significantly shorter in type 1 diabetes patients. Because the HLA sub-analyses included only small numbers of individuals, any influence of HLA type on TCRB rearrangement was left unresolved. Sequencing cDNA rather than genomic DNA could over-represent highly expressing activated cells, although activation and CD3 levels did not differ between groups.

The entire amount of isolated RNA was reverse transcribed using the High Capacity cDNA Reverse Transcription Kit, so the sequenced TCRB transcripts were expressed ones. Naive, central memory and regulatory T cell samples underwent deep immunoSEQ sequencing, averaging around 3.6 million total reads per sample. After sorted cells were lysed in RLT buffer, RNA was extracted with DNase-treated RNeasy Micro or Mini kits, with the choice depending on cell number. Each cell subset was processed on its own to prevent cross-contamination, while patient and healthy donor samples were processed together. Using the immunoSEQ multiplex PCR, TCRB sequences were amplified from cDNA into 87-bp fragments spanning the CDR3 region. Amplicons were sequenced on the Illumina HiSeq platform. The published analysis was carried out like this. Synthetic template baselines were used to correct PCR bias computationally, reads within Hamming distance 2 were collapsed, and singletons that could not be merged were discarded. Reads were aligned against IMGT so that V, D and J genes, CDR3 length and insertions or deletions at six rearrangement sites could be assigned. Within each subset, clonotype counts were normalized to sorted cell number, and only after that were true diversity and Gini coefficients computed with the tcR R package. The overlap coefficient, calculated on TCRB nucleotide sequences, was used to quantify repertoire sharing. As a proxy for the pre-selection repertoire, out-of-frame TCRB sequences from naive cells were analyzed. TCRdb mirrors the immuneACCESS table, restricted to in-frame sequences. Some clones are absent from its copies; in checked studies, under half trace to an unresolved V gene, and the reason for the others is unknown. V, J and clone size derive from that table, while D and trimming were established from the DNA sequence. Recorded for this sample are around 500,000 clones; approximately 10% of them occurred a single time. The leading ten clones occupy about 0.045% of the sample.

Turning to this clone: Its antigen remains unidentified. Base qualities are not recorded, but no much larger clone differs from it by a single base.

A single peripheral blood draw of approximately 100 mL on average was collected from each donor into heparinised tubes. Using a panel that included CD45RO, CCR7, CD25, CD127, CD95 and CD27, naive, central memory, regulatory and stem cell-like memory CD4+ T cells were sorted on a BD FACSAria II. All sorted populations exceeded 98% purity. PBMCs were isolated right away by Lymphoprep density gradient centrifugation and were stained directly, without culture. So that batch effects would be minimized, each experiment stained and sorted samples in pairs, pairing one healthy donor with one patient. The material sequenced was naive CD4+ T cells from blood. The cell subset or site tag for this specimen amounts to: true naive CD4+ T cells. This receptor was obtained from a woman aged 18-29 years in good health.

The DNA reads TGCGCCAGCAGCCTCAGGGAGGAGGGTGAAGCTTTCTTT. Its protein is CASSLREEGEAFF. The chain was built from TRBV4-1 and TRBJ1-1, and possibly TRBD1, on 5 matching bases. V loses 4 bases of germline sequence and J loses 7 bases, and the interval between the two ends is 13 bases. The germline V gene specifies MGHRA as CDR1 and YSYEKL as CDR2. The CDR3 runs 13 residues from the cysteine to the phenylalanine. Here the CDR3 DNA is all that survives: 39 bases in frame from base 1.